A selection of T cell receptor beta chains follows, all from one sample in a study of T cells in Graves' hyperthyroidism and ophthalmopathy. In TCRdb, the multiplex PCR reads were re-called with MiXCR into one record per CDR3 protein. The sample yields some 560,000 distinct CDR3 sequences, approximately 14% seen once. The sample consisted of blood. All receptors derive from a woman aged 25 to 39 with Graves' hyperthyroidism. Each CDR3 is given without its conserved first and last residue. Fields, in order: clone size, V gene, J gene, CDR3 protein. Only some rows state a clone size, as once, few, many or a class for expanded clones.

abundance: .
v_gene: TRBV29-1
j_gene: TRBJ2-1
CDR3aa: SDGTEGFRF

abundance: many
v_gene: TRBV7-2
j_gene: TRBJ1-4
CDR3aa: ASSLDGAGSEKLF

abundance: .
v_gene: TRBV20-1
j_gene: TRBJ1-5
CDR3aa: SGGDSNQPQH

abundance: .
v_gene: TRBV12-3/TRBV12-4
j_gene: TRBJ2-3
CDR3aa: ASSESKSTGTQY

abundance: many
v_gene: TRBV7-3
j_gene: TRBJ2-1
CDR3aa: ASSFHGTYNEQF

abundance: .
v_gene: TRBV5-8
j_gene: TRBJ2-7
CDR3aa: ASSLLEYEQY

abundance: few
v_gene: TRBV5-1
j_gene: TRBJ2-2
CDR3aa: ASEPGQGVTGELF

abundance: many
v_gene: TRBV4-3
j_gene: TRBJ1-5
CDR3aa: ASSQDGTVGQPQH

abundance: .
v_gene: TRBV27
j_gene: TRBJ2-1
CDR3aa: ASSTMGRREGGNEQF

abundance: few
v_gene: TRBV7-9
j_gene: TRBJ2-1
CDR3aa: ASTSVGVDEQF

abundance: many
v_gene: TRBV29-1
j_gene: TRBJ2-7
CDR3aa: SAAQGAQYEQY

abundance: many
v_gene: TRBV6-1
j_gene: TRBJ1-2
CDR3aa: ASSPSGINYGYT

abundance: few
v_gene: TRBV4-1
j_gene: TRBJ2-3
CDR3aa: ASSQTPTSGRAGGTDTQY

abundance: many
v_gene: TRBV20-1
j_gene: TRBJ1-1
CDR3aa: SGLATGSSHLTEAF

abundance: .
v_gene: TRBV6-1
j_gene: TRBJ2-3
CDR3aa: ASKTGGGDTQY

abundance: few
v_gene: TRBV7-9
j_gene: TRBJ2-1
CDR3aa: ASSAPQGSNEQF

abundance: many
v_gene: TRBV18
j_gene: TRBJ1-1
CDR3aa: ASSPFDRDIAF

abundance: .
v_gene: TRBV7-6
j_gene: TRBJ2-1
CDR3aa: ASSLAGEFGEQF

abundance: many
v_gene: TRBV2
j_gene: TRBJ2-7
CDR3aa: ASQPQGSVGEQY

abundance: many
v_gene: TRBV3-1
j_gene: TRBJ2-1
CDR3aa: ASSQVQGLAGPVNEQF

abundance: many
v_gene: TRBV20-1
j_gene: TRBJ2-3
CDR3aa: SAITPGLFTDTQY

abundance: many
v_gene: TRBV12-3/TRBV12-4
j_gene: TRBJ2-5
CDR3aa: ASSSGLAGGPWY

abundance: few
v_gene: TRBV10-3
j_gene: TRBJ2-1
CDR3aa: AILNETSSYNEQF

abundance: many
v_gene: TRBV6-1
j_gene: TRBJ2-5
CDR3aa: ASSWDPQETQY

abundance: .
v_gene: TRBV9
j_gene: TRBJ2-1
CDR3aa: ASSGDRIYEQF

abundance: many
v_gene: TRBV4-1
j_gene: TRBJ1-4
CDR3aa: ASGTGAITNEKLF

abundance: many
v_gene: TRBV3-1
j_gene: TRBJ2-2
CDR3aa: ASSQDGDEAYRNGELF